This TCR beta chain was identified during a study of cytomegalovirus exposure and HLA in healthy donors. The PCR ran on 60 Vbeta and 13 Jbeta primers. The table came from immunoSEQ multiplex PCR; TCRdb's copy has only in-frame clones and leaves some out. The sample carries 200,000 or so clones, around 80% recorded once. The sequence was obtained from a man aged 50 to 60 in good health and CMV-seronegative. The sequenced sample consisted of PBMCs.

The CDR3 spells CASSPGGMVGIEQFF. As DNA, the CDR3 is TGTGCCAGCAGCCCAGGCGGTATGGTCGGGATTGAGCAGTTCTTC. This rearrangement joins TRBV11-3 to TRBJ2-1; D is perhaps TRBD2 (5 bases). Trimming removed 5 bases from V and 9 bases from J, with 20 bases in between. Germline lookup yields CDR1 SGHNT and CDR2 YENEEA. The CDR3 is 15 amino acids.